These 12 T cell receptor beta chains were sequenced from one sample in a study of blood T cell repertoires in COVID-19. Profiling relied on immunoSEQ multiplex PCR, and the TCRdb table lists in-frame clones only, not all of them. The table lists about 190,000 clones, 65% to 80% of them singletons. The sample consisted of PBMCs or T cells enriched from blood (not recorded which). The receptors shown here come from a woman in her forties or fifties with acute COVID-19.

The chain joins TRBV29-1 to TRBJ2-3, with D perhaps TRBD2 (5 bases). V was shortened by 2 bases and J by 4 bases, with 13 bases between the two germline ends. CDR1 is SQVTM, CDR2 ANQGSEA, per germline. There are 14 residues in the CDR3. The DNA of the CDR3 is TGCAGCGTTGAAAGTCTAGCAATCCCAGATACGCAGTATTTT. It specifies CSVESLAIPDTQYF.

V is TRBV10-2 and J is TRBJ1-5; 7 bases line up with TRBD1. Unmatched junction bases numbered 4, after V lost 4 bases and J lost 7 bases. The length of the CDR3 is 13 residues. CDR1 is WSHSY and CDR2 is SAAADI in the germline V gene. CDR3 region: CASSGAGGQPQHF. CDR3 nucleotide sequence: TGCGCCAGCAGTGGGGCAGGGGGACAGCCCCAGCATTTT.

In DNA, the CDR3 is TGTGCCAGCAACACCGGGGGGTATGGCTACACCTTC. This gives the protein CASNTGGYGYTF. The rearrangement links TRBV28 to TRBJ1-2; possibly TRBD1 for D (5 bases). The CDR3 consists of 12 residues. V dropped 7 bases and J dropped 5 bases, with 11 bases sitting between them. Germline loops: CDR1 MDHEN, CDR2 SYDVKM.

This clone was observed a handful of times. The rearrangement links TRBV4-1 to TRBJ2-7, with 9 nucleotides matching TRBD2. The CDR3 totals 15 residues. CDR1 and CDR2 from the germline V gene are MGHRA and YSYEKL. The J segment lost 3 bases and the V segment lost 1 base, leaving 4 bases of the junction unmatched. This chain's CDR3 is CASSQGPSGVYEQYV. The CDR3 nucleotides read TGCGCCAGCAGCCAAGGGCCTAGCGGGGTCTACGAGCAGTACGTC.

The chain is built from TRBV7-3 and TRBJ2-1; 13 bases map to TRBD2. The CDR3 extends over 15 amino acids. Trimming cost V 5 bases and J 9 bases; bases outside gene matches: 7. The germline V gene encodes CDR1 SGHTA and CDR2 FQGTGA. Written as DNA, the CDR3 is TGTGCCAGCAGCCCCGGGACTAGCGGGGTCGGTGAGCAGTTCTTC. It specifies CASSPGTSGVGEQFF.

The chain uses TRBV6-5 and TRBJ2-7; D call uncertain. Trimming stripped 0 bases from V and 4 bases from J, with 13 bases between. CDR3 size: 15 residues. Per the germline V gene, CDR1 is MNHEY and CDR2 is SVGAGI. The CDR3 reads CASSYSPLGDYEQYV. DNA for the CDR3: TGTGCCAGCAGTTACTCCCCCCTCGGTGATTACGAGCAGTACGTC.

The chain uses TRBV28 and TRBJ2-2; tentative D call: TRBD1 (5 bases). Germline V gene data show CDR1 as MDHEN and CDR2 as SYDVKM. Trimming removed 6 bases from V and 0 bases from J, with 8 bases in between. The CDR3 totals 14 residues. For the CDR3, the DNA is TGTGCCAGCAGCCCGACAGCGAACACCGGGGAGCTGTTTTTT. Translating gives CASSPTANTGELFF.

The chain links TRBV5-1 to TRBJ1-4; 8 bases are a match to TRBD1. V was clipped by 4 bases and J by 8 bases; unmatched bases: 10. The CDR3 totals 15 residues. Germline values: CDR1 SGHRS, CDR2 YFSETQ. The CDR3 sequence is CASSQQGAREEKLFF. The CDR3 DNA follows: TGCGCCAGCAGCCAGCAGGGGGCACGGGAAGAAAAACTGTTTTTT.

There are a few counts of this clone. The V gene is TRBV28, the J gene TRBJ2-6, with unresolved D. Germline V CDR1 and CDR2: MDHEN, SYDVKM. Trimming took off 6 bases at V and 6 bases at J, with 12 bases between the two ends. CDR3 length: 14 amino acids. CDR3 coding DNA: TGTGCCAGCAGCCCCCCTCCAGAGGCCAACGTCCTGACTTTC. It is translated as CASSPPPEANVLTF. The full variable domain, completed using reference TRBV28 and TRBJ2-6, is DVKVTQSSRYLVKRTGEKVFLECVQDMDHENMFWYRQDPGLGLRLIYFSYDVKMKEKGDIPEGYSVSREKKERFSLILESASTNQTSMYLCASSPPPEANVLTFGAGSRLTVL.

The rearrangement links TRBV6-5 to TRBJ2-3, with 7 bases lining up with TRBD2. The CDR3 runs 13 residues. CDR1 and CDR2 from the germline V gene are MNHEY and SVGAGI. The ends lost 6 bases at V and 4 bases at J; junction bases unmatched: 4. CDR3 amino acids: CASRALAADTQYF. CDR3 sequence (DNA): TGTGCCAGCAGGGCCCTAGCGGCAGATACGCAGTATTTT.

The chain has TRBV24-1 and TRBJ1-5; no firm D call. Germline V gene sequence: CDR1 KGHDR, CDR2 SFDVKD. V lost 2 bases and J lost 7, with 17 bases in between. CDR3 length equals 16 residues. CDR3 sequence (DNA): TGTGCCACCAGTGATTCAGGACGGGGAGCGTGGCAGCCCCAGCATTTT. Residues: CATSDSGRGAWQPQHF.

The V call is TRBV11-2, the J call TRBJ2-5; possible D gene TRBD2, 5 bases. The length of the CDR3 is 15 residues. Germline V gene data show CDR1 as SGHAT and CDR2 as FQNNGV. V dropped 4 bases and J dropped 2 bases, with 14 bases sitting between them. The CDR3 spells CASSSSGGWQETQYF. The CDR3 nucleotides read TGTGCCAGCAGCTCCAGTGGCGGGTGGCAAGAGACCCAGTACTTC. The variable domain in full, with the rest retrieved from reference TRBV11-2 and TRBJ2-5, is EAGVAQSPRYKIIEKRQSVAFWCNPISGHATLYWYQQILGQGPKLLIQFQNNGVVDDSQLPKDRFSAERLKGVDSTLKIQPAKLEDSAVYLCASSSSGGWQETQYFGPGTRLLVL.